These T cell receptor beta chains were read from a single sample in a study of beta chain features in type 1 diabetes. Measured with immunoSEQ multiplex PCR; TCRdb has only the in-frame clones, and not every one. The repertoire consists of roughly 150,000 clones, with roughly 8.1% occurring once and the leading ten covering 0.65%. The material sequenced was central memory CD4+ T cells from blood. These TCRs come from a man between 18 and 29 years old in good health. The CDR3 runs from the conserved cysteine through the conserved F or W. The order of the fields is CDR3 DNA, CDR3 protein, V gene, J gene, CDR3 length, clone size, D gene. The D gene is left open where the match is weak. The size field is filled for only some rows; it gives once, few, many or a size class.

DNA: TGTGCCAGTATCGGGGATTGGAACACTGAAGCTTTCTTT
CDR3: CASIGDWNTEAFF
V: TRBV19
J: TRBJ1-1
length: 13
size: few
D: .

DNA: TGCGCCAGCAGCTTGCAGGGACAGAGCACAGATACGCAGTATTTT
CDR3: CASSLQGQSTDTQYF
V: TRBV5-1
J: TRBJ2-3
length: 15
size: many
D: TRBD1

DNA: TGTGCCAGCAGCTTTACAGTGAACACTGAAGCTTTCTTT
CDR3: CASSFTVNTEAFF
V: TRBV7-3
J: TRBJ1-1
length: 13
size: few
D: .

DNA: TGCGCCAGCAGCTTCGACGGAAGGAGAGAGACCCAGTACTTC
CDR3: CASSFDGRRETQYF
V: TRBV5-1
J: TRBJ2-5
length: 14
size: few
D: .

DNA: TGTGCCAGCAGCTTGGAGAGGGGGATGATGAACACTGAAGCTTTCTTT
CDR3: CASSLERGMMNTEAFF
V: TRBV11-3
J: TRBJ1-1
length: 16
size: .
D: .

DNA: TGTGCCAGCAGTTTATCCCCACCTCCACAGGCCTACGAGCAGTACTTC
CDR3: CASSLSPPPQAYEQYF
V: TRBV28
J: TRBJ2-7
length: 16
size: many
D: .

DNA: TGTGCCAGCAGTTCGGCAGGGGTAGGGGCCAACGTCCTGACTTTC
CDR3: CASSSAGVGANVLTF
V: TRBV27
J: TRBJ2-6
length: 15
size: few
D: .

DNA: TGCAGCGTGCCCAAGGTGGGCAGGGGGGAGGATACGCAGTATTTT
CDR3: CSVPKVGRGEDTQYF
V: TRBV29-1
J: TRBJ2-3
length: 15
size: many
D: .

DNA: TGTGCCAGCAGCTTGAAACTAGCGGCAACAGATACGCAGTATTTT
CDR3: CASSLKLAATDTQYF
V: TRBV5-4
J: TRBJ2-3
length: 15
size: .
D: TRBD2

DNA: TGTGCCAGCTCACCACCCGGACTAGCGGGACGAGATACGCAGTATTTT
CDR3: CASSPPGLAGRDTQYF
V: TRBV18
J: TRBJ2-3
length: 16
size: many
D: TRBD2

DNA: TGTGCCAGCAGCTTAGCTCGACTAGCGGGAGTCCATGAGCAGTTCTTC
CDR3: CASSLARLAGVHEQFF
V: TRBV11-2
J: TRBJ2-1
length: 16
size: few
D: TRBD2

DNA: TGTGCCAGCAGTTGGGGACTAGCGGTTCCTCGGTTCTTC
CDR3: CASSWGLAVPRFF
V: TRBV28
J: TRBJ2-1
length: 13
size: few
D: TRBD2

DNA: TGTGCCAGCAGCCTGGGGGGGGTCCAAGGCTACACCTTC
CDR3: CASSLGGVQGYTF
V: TRBV13
J: TRBJ1-2
length: 13
size: .
D: .

DNA: TGTGCCAGCAGCTTAGAAGCGGGGTTAATTAATGGCTACACCTTC
CDR3: CASSLEAGLINGYTF
V: TRBV11-3
J: TRBJ1-2
length: 15
size: few
D: .

DNA: TGTGCCAGCAGCCCACAGGGTGGCACTGAAGCTTTCTTT
CDR3: CASSPQGGTEAFF
V: TRBV6-6
J: TRBJ1-1
length: 13
size: few
D: .

DNA: TGTGCCACCAGGGGGCAGCGGGAGGGGGTAGATACGCAGTATTTT
CDR3: CATRGQREGVDTQYF
V: TRBV15
J: TRBJ2-3
length: 15
size: few
D: TRBD2

DNA: TGTGCCAGCAGTTCGGGACAGGTACATTTT
CDR3: CASSSGQVHF
V: TRBV28
J: TRBJ1-5
length: 10
size: .
D: TRBD1

DNA: TGTGCCAGCTCGCGTGAAAAACTGTTTTTT
CDR3: CASSREKLFF
V: TRBV28
J: TRBJ1-4
length: 10
size: many
D: .

DNA: TGTGCTAGCAGCTTCGCAGACTCAGATACGCAGTATTTT
CDR3: CASSFADSDTQYF
V: TRBV7-7
J: TRBJ2-3
length: 13
size: few
D: .

DNA: TGCGCCAGCAGCCAAGACGCGACTAGCAATGAGCAGTTCTTC
CDR3: CASSQDATSNEQFF
V: TRBV5-1
J: TRBJ2-1
length: 14
size: .
D: .

DNA: TGCGCCAGCAGCCAGTGGACTAGCGGGAGGGGGAATGAGCAGTTCTTC
CDR3: CASSQWTSGRGNEQFF
V: TRBV4-3
J: TRBJ2-1
length: 16
size: few
D: TRBD2

DNA: TGTGCCAGCAGCTTGGCCGGGAACACCGGGGAGCTGTTTTTT
CDR3: CASSLAGNTGELFF
V: TRBV5-6
J: TRBJ2-2
length: 14
size: few
D: .

DNA: TGTGCCAGCAGCGAACAAACAGGGGGCTACGAGCAGTACTTC
CDR3: CASSEQTGGYEQYF
V: TRBV7-6
J: TRBJ2-7
length: 14
size: .
D: TRBD1

DNA: TGTGCCAGTAGTATAGGATCTGTGAGCGGGCCAAACACCGGGGAGCTGTTTTTT
CDR3: CASSIGSVSGPNTGELFF
V: TRBV19
J: TRBJ2-2
length: 18
size: few
D: .

DNA: TGTGCCGTGTCCGGGGCTAATGAAAAACTGTTTTTT
CDR3: CAVSGANEKLFF
V: TRBV19
J: TRBJ1-4
length: 12
size: few
D: .

DNA: TGTGCCAGCAGCCTCGACAGAAATGAAAAACTGTTTTTT
CDR3: CASSLDRNEKLFF
V: TRBV7-3
J: TRBJ1-4
length: 13
size: .
D: .

DNA: TGTGCCAGCAGCTTAACCAGGGACTCCTACGAGCAGTACTTC
CDR3: CASSLTRDSYEQYF
V: TRBV11-2
J: TRBJ2-7
length: 14
size: few
D: .

DNA: TGTGCCTGGAGTGTAATTCCCTCGAGCACCGGGGAGCTGTTTTTT
CDR3: CAWSVIPSSTGELFF
V: TRBV30
J: TRBJ2-2
length: 15
size: .
D: .

DNA: TGTGCCTGGAGTCCCGGCGGGGGTCCCGGGGATGAGCAGTTCTTC
CDR3: CAWSPGGGPGDEQFF
V: TRBV30
J: TRBJ2-1
length: 15
size: .
D: TRBD2

DNA: TGTGCCAGCAGCTTAGAACAGGGCAAAGGCGAGCAGTACTTC
CDR3: CASSLEQGKGEQYF
V: TRBV7-9
J: TRBJ2-7
length: 14
size: few
D: .

DNA: TGTGCCTGGAGAAGGACAGGGCGAGGTTCACCCCTCCACTTT
CDR3: CAWRRTGRGSPLHF
V: TRBV30
J: TRBJ1-6
length: 14
size: .
D: TRBD1

DNA: TGTGCCAGCAGCGACCGGTTGGGGCGGGGCTACAATGAGCAGTTCTTC
CDR3: CASSDRLGRGYNEQFF
V: TRBV9
J: TRBJ2-1
length: 16
size: .
D: .

DNA: TGTGCCAGCAAAGGCGGGAGTGGTGATGAGCAGTTCTTC
CDR3: CASKGGSGDEQFF
V: TRBV28
J: TRBJ2-1
length: 13
size: .
D: TRBD2

DNA: TGCGCCAGCAGCCAAGTGGGACAGACTAAAGAAGCTTTCTTT
CDR3: CASSQVGQTKEAFF
V: TRBV4-3
J: TRBJ1-1
length: 14
size: few
D: TRBD1

DNA: TGTGCCATCAGTGATGGCGGGAGGGTCACCGGGGAGCTGTTTTTT
CDR3: CAISDGGRVTGELFF
V: TRBV10-3
J: TRBJ2-2
length: 15
size: few
D: TRBD2

DNA: TGTGCCAGCAGCTTAGCCCCTCAGGGAACCCAGCATTTT
CDR3: CASSLAPQGTQHF
V: TRBV7-9
J: TRBJ1-5
length: 13
size: few
D: .

DNA: TGTGCCAGCAGCTCGGGACAGAGCGGCTACACCTTC
CDR3: CASSSGQSGYTF
V: TRBV2
J: TRBJ1-2
length: 12
size: .
D: TRBD1

DNA: TGTGCCAGCAGCTTGCAGGGGGGAGTTGAAGCTTTCTTT
CDR3: CASSLQGGVEAFF
V: TRBV7-2
J: TRBJ1-1
length: 13
size: .
D: TRBD1

DNA: TGCGCCAGCAGCCGAGTATTCCTAGCGGGGGGGCTTGCCGGGGAGCTGTTTTTT
CDR3: CASSRVFLAGGLAGELFF
V: TRBV4-3
J: TRBJ2-2
length: 18
size: .
D: TRBD2

DNA: TGCGCCAGCAGCTTGGCTCAACTGAGAACCGGGGAGCTGTTTTTT
CDR3: CASSLAQLRTGELFF
V: TRBV5-1
J: TRBJ2-2
length: 15
size: few
D: .

DNA: TGCGCCAGCAGCTCCCAGCCTGGACAGGGTAATAACGAGCAGTACTTC
CDR3: CASSSQPGQGNNEQYF
V: TRBV5-1
J: TRBJ2-7
length: 16
size: .
D: TRBD1

DNA: TGTGCCAGCAGTCCCCGGGATGCACCCCTCCACTTT
CDR3: CASSPRDAPLHF
V: TRBV6-1
J: TRBJ1-6
length: 12
size: few
D: .

DNA: TGCAGCGTTGCTTTAGGGGCTAGCACAGATACGCAGTATTTT
CDR3: CSVALGASTDTQYF
V: TRBV29-1
J: TRBJ2-3
length: 14
size: .
D: .

DNA: TGTGCCAGCAGCGTCACTAGCGTAAGCACAGATACGCAGTATTTT
CDR3: CASSVTSVSTDTQYF
V: TRBV9
J: TRBJ2-3
length: 15
size: .
D: TRBD2

DNA: TGTGCCAGCAGTTTAAGGGACACCAAAAACATTCAGTACTTC
CDR3: CASSLRDTKNIQYF
V: TRBV27
J: TRBJ2-4
length: 14
size: few
D: .

DNA: TGTGCCAGCAGTGCCTACTCTAGCGGGTCTTACAATGAGCAGTTCTTC
CDR3: CASSAYSSGSYNEQFF
V: TRBV2
J: TRBJ2-1
length: 16
size: .
D: TRBD2

DNA: TGTGCCAGCAGCTTCCTTATCCGGGACAGGGGGAATGAGCAGTTCTTC
CDR3: CASSFLIRDRGNEQFF
V: TRBV7-9
J: TRBJ2-1
length: 16
size: many
D: TRBD1

DNA: TGTGCCAGCAGCTTAATAGGACAGGCCTACGAGCAGTACTTC
CDR3: CASSLIGQAYEQYF
V: TRBV7-6
J: TRBJ2-7
length: 14
size: .
D: TRBD1

DNA: TGCGCCAGCAGCTTGGTTACTGGGGCCAACGTCCTGACTTTC
CDR3: CASSLVTGANVLTF
V: TRBV5-1
J: TRBJ2-6
length: 14
size: few
D: .

DNA: TGCGCCAGCAGCCACTCACTCCGTGGCACCGGGGAGCTGTTTTTT
CDR3: CASSHSLRGTGELFF
V: TRBV4-3
J: TRBJ2-2
length: 15
size: few
D: .